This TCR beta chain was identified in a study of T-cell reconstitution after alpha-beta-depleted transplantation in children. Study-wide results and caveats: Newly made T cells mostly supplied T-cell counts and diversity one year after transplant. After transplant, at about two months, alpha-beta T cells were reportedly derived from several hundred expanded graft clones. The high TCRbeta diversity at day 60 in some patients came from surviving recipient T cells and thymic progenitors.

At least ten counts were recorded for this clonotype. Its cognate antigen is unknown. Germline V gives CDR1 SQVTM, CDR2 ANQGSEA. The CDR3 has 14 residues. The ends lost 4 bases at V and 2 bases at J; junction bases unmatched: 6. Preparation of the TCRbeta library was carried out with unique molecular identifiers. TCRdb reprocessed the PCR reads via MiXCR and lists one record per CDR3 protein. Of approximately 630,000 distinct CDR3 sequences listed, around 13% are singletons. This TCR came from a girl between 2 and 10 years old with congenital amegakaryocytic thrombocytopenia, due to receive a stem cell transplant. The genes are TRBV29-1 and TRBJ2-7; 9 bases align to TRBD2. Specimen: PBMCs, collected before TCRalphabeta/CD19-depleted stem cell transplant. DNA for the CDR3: TGCAGCGTTGCCTTAGCGGGAGCCCCCTACGAGCAGTACTTC. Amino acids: CSVALAGAPYEQYF.